The 21 T cell receptor beta chains in this list originate from one sample, sequenced in a study of T cells in Graves' hyperthyroidism and ophthalmopathy. RNA transcripts provided the source from which TCR beta CDR3 regions were amplified. The HTBI set primed first-round TCR CDR3 RT-PCR. TCRdb recomputed calls from the multiplex PCR reads with MiXCR, one row per CDR3 protein. Of some 760,000 distinct CDR3 sequences in the sample, 13% to 15% were seen once. Sequenced material: blood. These TCRs come from a woman under 30 with Graves' hyperthyroidism.

This clonotype was counted between two and nine times. The CDR3 DNA reads as TGTGCCAGCAGCTTGGCGACAGGTTTCACCGGTCAGCCCCAGCATTTT. Its protein is CASSLATGFTGQPQHF. The chain employs TRBV5-6 and TRBJ1-5; a possible D gene is TRBD1 (6 bases). Looked up from germline, CDR1 is SGHDT and CDR2 is YYEEEE. This CDR3 comprises 16 residues. V shed 0 bases and J shed 6 bases, with 16 bases lying between them.

This rearrangement joins TRBV19 to TRBJ1-3, with TRBD1 as a possible D gene (6 bases). CDR3 length: 15 amino acids. Germline CDR1 reads LNHDA; CDR2 reads SQIVND (reference sequence). The germline V and J ends were trimmed by 6 bases and 0 bases, with 12 bases remaining between them. This chain's CDR3 is CASSRDISSGNTIYF. The CDR3 DNA reads as TGTGCCAGTAGCCGGGACATCTCCTCTGGAAACACCATATATTTT.

This clonotype was recorded at least ten times. The gene calls are TRBV28 and TRBJ2-3, with TRBD2 matching 12 bases. This CDR3 has 16 residues. Germline CDR1 is MDHEN and CDR2 is SYDVKM. V was pared by 6 bases and J by 7 bases, with 11 bases of the junction left unmatched. Written as DNA, the CDR3 is TGTGCCAGCAGCTATACGACTAGCGGGAGTGGGAATACGCAGTATTTT. This sequence encodes CASSYTTSGSGNTQYF.

This clonotype was observed a few times. CDR3 sequence: CASSERQGSYEQYF. CDR3 DNA: TGTGCCAGCAGTGAAAGGCAGGGGTCCTACGAGCAGTACTTC. J is TRBJ2-7 and V is TRBV2, with TRBD1 as a possible D gene (6 bases). The CDR3 spans 14 residues. V dropped 2 bases and J dropped 1 base, with 9 bases sitting between them. Germline V gene sequence: CDR1 SNHLY, CDR2 FYNNEI.

This clonotype was counted many times. J is TRBJ2-3 and V is TRBV5-5, with D unclear. This CDR3 region has 14 residues. V shed 7 bases and J shed 0 bases, with 12 bases lying between them. Germline values: CDR1 SGHKS, CDR2 YYEKEE (reference sequence). The chain's CDR3 is CASSLTTSTDTQYF. CDR3 nucleotides: TGTGCCAGCTCACTGACGACTAGCACAGATACGCAGTATTTT.

This clonotype came up many times. The chain recombines TRBV6-1 with TRBJ2-7; D gene ambiguous. The CDR3 extends over 14 amino acids. Germline CDR1 MNHNS, CDR2 SASEGT. Trimming left V 5 bases short and J 3 bases short, with 14 bases between. DNA for the CDR3: TGTGCCAGCAGTTCCGGGCTTGAATACTACGAGCAGTACTTC. Protein product: CASSSGLEYYEQYF.

Concerning this clonotype: A much larger clone differs by one base, so this may be a read error. The chain combines TRBV30 with TRBJ1-1; no definite D call. Germline lookup yields CDR1 GTSNPN and CDR2 SVGIG (reference sequence). Trimming took off 3 bases at V and 4 bases at J, with 12 bases between the two ends. This CDR3 is 13 amino acids long. The chain's CDR3 is CAWRRSGATEAFF. The CDR3 DNA sequence: TGTGCCTGGAGAAGGTCGGGAGCCACTGAAGCTTTCTTT.

Notes on this clonotype: This may be a read error, as it is one base from a much larger clone. This rearrangement joins TRBV7-2 to TRBJ2-5, with 9 bases identical to TRBD2. Germline CDR1 is SGHTA and CDR2 is FQGNSA. The CDR3 runs to 17 residues. CDR3 region: CASNLGTLGLARETQYF. Written as DNA, the CDR3 is TGTGCCAGCAACTTAGGGACGCTAGGACTAGCGCGAGAGACCCAGTACTTC.

Ten or more counts support this clonotype. The V gene is TRBV19, the J gene TRBJ1-1; D unresolved. CDR3 length: 12 amino acids. CDR1 LNHDA and CDR2 SQIVND come from the germline V gene (reference sequence). The V and J ends lost 8 bases and 5 bases respectively, with 12 bases between them. The CDR3 DNA sequence: TGTGCCAGTGGGGAGTTAATGACTGAAGCTTTCTTT. Its translation: CASGELMTEAFF.

In this sample, this clonotype turned up a few times. The V call is TRBV24-1, the J call TRBJ2-3; D perhaps matches TRBD1 (6 bases). The CDR3 is 15 amino acids. Per the germline V gene, CDR1 is KGHDR and CDR2 is SFDVKD. The ends were cut back, 0 bases at V and 0 bases at J, with 6 bases in the middle. CDR3 nucleotides: TGTGCCACCAGTGATTTGCAGGGGAGCACAGATACGCAGTATTTT. Protein: CATSDLQGSTDTQYF.

This clonotype was recorded at least ten times. V usage is TRBV6-2 or TRBV6-3 and J usage is TRBJ2-2; D might be TRBD1 (6 bases). The CDR3 length is 16 residues. The V gene lost 5 bases and the J gene lost 3 bases, with 16 bases spanning the gap. Germline-derived CDR1 and CDR2 are MNHEY and SVGEGT. The CDR3, as DNA: TGTGCCAGCAGTCCCGAAGACAGGAGATACACCGGGGAGCTGTTTTTT. This translates into CASSPEDRRYTGELFF.

Concerning this clonotype: A read error may explain this, as a much larger clone is one base away. This sequence joins TRBV2 and TRBJ2-5; 11 nucleotides align to TRBD2. Germline V gene sequence: CDR1 SNHLY, CDR2 FYNNEI. This CDR3 has 17 residues. CDR3 sequence reads: CVSGLAGDTWGQETQYF. The CDR3 coding sequence is TGTGTCAGCGGACTAGCGGGCGATACTTGGGGCCAAGAGACCCAGTACTTC.

CDR3 residues: CASSLRTGPVMAFF. CDR3 in DNA: TGTGCCAGCAGTCTTCGGACAGGGCCCGTCATGGCTTTCTTT. The V gene is TRBV25-1, the J gene TRBJ1-1; the match to TRBD1 covers 8 bases. The CDR3 is made up of 14 amino acids. Germline CDR1 MGHDK, CDR2 SYGVNS. The trim removed 5 bases at V and 11 bases at J, leaving 13 bases unmatched.

This clonotype was recorded a few times. The chain recombines TRBV18 with TRBJ2-7; 11 nucleotides agree with TRBD2. The CDR3 runs 17 residues. V trimming: 3 bases; J trimming: 6 bases; junction bases outside the gene matches: 13. Germline CDR1 reads KGHSH; CDR2 reads LQKENI. CDR3 in amino acids: CASSPNPQLAGGGEQYF. CDR3 coding DNA: TGTGCCAGCTCACCCAACCCCCAGCTAGCGGGAGGAGGCGAGCAGTACTTC.

This clonotype was found a few times. The chain carries TRBV15 and TRBJ2-3, with 12 bases aligning to TRBD2. The germline V gene has CDR1 LNHNV and CDR2 YYDKDF (reference sequence). V lost 9 bases and J lost 2; bases outside the gene matches: 6. CDR3 length: 15 amino acids. CDR3 amino acids: CATSGLAGSTDTQYF. The CDR3 DNA sequence: TGTGCCACTTCCGGACTAGCGGGATCCACAGATACGCAGTATTTT.

The table lists this clonotype with many counts. This chain connects TRBV12-3 or TRBV12-4 to TRBJ1-1, with D perhaps TRBD1 (6 bases). The CDR3 covers 15 residues. V was trimmed by 6 bases and J by 2 bases, leaving 16 bases between them. CDR3: CASSPQGVRNTEAFF. Here the CDR3 DNA reads TGTGCCAGCAGCCCACAGGGCGTTCGTAACACTGAAGCTTTCTTT.

A word on this clonotype: A read error may produce the germline difference seen at one junction end. This chain connects TRBV28 to TRBJ2-2, with D tentatively TRBD2 (6 bases). CDR3 length: 17 amino acids. The germline V gene has CDR1 MDHEN and CDR2 SYDVKM. This CDR3 reads CASSARLVVHDTGGLFF. In DNA, the CDR3 is TGTGCCAGCAGTGCCCGACTAGTTGTTCATGACACCGGGGGGCTGTTTTTT. Together with reference TRBV28 and TRBJ2-2, the CDR3 gives the full variable domain: DVKVTQSSRYLVKRTGEKVFLECVQDMDHENMFWYRQDPGLGLRLIYFSYDVKMKEKGDIPEGYSVSREKKERFSLILESASTNQTSMYLCASSARLVVHDTGGLFFGEGSRLTVL.

The chain links TRBV12-3 or TRBV12-4 to TRBJ2-7; D unresolved. The CDR3 covers 14 residues. The germline V and J ends were trimmed by 1 base and 4 bases, with 11 bases remaining between them. The CDR3 here is CASSLGAAVYEQYF. The CDR3 region has the DNA TGTGCCAGCAGTTTAGGGGCGGCGGTATACGAGCAGTACTTC.

V and J are TRBV5-1 and TRBJ2-5; D is ambiguous. Germline CDR1 reads SGHRS; CDR2 reads YFSETQ. The CDR3 loop spans 16 amino acids. The germline V and J ends were trimmed by 0 bases and 1 base, with 13 bases remaining between them. The CDR3 protein is CASSLGSSAVQETQYF. The CDR3 nucleotides are TGCGCCAGCAGCTTGGGGAGCTCCGCCGTCCAAGAGACCCAGTACTTC. Looking up the rest from reference TRBV5-1 and TRBJ2-5 gives the full variable domain: KAGVTQTPRYLIKTRGQQVTLSCSPISGHRSVSWYQQTPGQGLQFLFEYFSETQRNKGNFPGRFSGRQFSNSRSEMNVSTLELGDSALYLCASSLGSSAVQETQYFGPGTRLLVL.

This clonotype was observed many times. The V call is TRBV27, the J call TRBJ2-3; TRBD1 might be the D (6 bases). The CDR3 sequence is 15 residues long. Trimming took 8 bases from V and 5 from J, leaving 20 bases between them. The germline CDR1 and CDR2 sequences are MNHEY and SMNVEV (reference sequence). CDR3 residues: CASGNWVGARDTQYF. The CDR3 DNA sequence: TGTGCCAGCGGAAATTGGGTGGGGGCAAGAGATACGCAGTATTTT.

This clonotype was recorded only once. The genes are TRBV6-4 and TRBJ1-5; TRBD1 matches 8 bases. V lost 10 bases, J lost 0 bases, and 8 bases stayed unmatched. The CDR3 extends over 15 amino acids. Germline V CDR1 and CDR2: MRHNA, SNTAGT. The CDR3 reads CANTGTGASNQPQHF. The CDR3 DNA follows: TGTGCCAACACCGGGACAGGAGCTAGCAATCAGCCCCAGCATTTT.